This T cell receptor beta chain was found in a study of OX40 agonist ivuxolimab in advanced cancers. The overall study: Antecedent anti-PD-1, anti-PD-L1 or anti-CTLA-4 therapy was permissible, with under 50% having received some. Whole-study results and caveats: CD8+ T cells (on average) carried more expanded clones than CD4+ T cells. Which antigen the expanded peripheral T cells recognized is unknown.

Trimming took off 6 bases at V and 5 bases at J, with 11 bases between the two ends. Germline-derived CDR1 and CDR2 are KGHSH and LQKENI. The CDR3 has 13 residues. The data were produced by immunoSEQ multiplex PCR, yet TCRdb's version contains in-frame clones alone and is incomplete. This table holds approximately 70,000 clones, 80% to 95% found once. Autoimmune disease history or systemic immunosuppression was exclusionary. This clone occurred once. Its antigen is not identified. The TCR originated in an adult with an advanced solid tumor such as melanoma, head and neck, liver or kidney cancer. This chain uses TRBV18 with TRBJ2-1, with TRBD1 as a possible D gene (6 bases). Sequenced material: CD4+ or CD8+ T cells sorted from blood, taken in a trial of the OX40 agonist ivuxolimab. CDR3 residues: CASSPKGDNEQFF. In DNA, the CDR3 is TGTGCCAGCTCCCCCAAGGGGGACAATGAGCAGTTCTTC.